These T cell receptor beta chains were read from a single sample in a study of neurological immune-mediated disorders. TCRdb passed the 5' RACE reads through MiXCR, listing each CDR3 protein once. The data contain tens of thousands of distinct CDR3 sequences, about 4% of them singletons. Sequencing was performed on PBMCs. Receptors were obtained from a man in his fifties with multiple sclerosis. Both conserved end residues are part of each CDR3. D genes are given only for firm matches. Clone size is not always given. Where it is, it says once, few, many or a class for expanded clones.

j_gene: TRBJ2-7; d_gene: TRBD1; v_gene: TRBV2; abundance: many; CDR3aa: CASTKTGQGPLLSSYEQYF; CDR3nt: TGTGCCAGCACCAAAACGGGACAGGGGCCCCTTTTAAGCTCCTACGAGCAGTACTTC
j_gene: TRBJ1-5; d_gene: TRBD1; v_gene: TRBV20-1; abundance: many; CDR3aa: CSARDHGQGEAQPQHF; CDR3nt: TGCAGTGCTAGAGATCATGGACAGGGGGAGGCTCAGCCCCAGCATTTT
j_gene: TRBJ1-2; d_gene: NA; v_gene: TRBV5-1; abundance: many; CDR3aa: CASSLGTDYGYTF; CDR3nt: TGCGCCAGCAGCTTGGGGACAGACTATGGCTACACCTTC
j_gene: TRBJ2-7; d_gene: NA; v_gene: TRBV15; abundance: many; CDR3aa: CATSARGTYEQYF; CDR3nt: TGTGCCACCAGCGCTCGGGGCACCTACGAGCAGTACTTC
j_gene: TRBJ2-5; d_gene: NA; v_gene: TRBV20-1; abundance: many; CDR3aa: CSATKPGQTQETQYF; CDR3nt: TGCAGTGCTACTAAGCCGGGACAAACCCAAGAGACCCAGTACTTC
j_gene: TRBJ2-7; d_gene: TRBD1; v_gene: TRBV5-6; abundance: many; CDR3aa: CARGLRTGNYEQYF; CDR3nt: TGTGCCAGGGGATTACGGACAGGGAACTACGAGCAGTACTTC
j_gene: TRBJ1-1; d_gene: TRBD1; v_gene: TRBV20-1; abundance: many; CDR3aa: CSAVQGAGTEAFF; CDR3nt: TGCAGTGCTGTACAGGGGGCCGGAACTGAAGCTTTCTTT
j_gene: TRBJ1-1; d_gene: TRBD1; v_gene: TRBV5-1; abundance: many; CDR3aa: CASSSGTVQWIEAFF; CDR3nt: TGCGCCAGCAGCTCTGGGACAGTCCAATGGATTGAAGCTTTCTTT
j_gene: TRBJ2-7; d_gene: TRBD2; v_gene: TRBV29-1; abundance: many; CDR3aa: CSVATSGGSYEQYF; CDR3nt: TGCAGCGTTGCTACTAGCGGGGGTTCCTACGAGCAGTACTTC
j_gene: TRBJ2-3; d_gene: NA; v_gene: TRBV11-3; abundance: many; CDR3aa: CASSSLDSPSDTQYF; CDR3nt: TGTGCCAGCAGCTCACTAGATTCCCCCTCAGATACGCAGTATTTT
j_gene: TRBJ1-2; d_gene: TRBD1; v_gene: TRBV6-6; abundance: few; CDR3aa: CASSYTDRGYGYTF; CDR3nt: TGTGCCAGCAGTTATACCGACAGGGGCTATGGCTACACCTTC
j_gene: TRBJ2-5; d_gene: TRBD1; v_gene: TRBV6-6; abundance: few; CDR3aa: CASSDRGLETQYF; CDR3nt: TGTGCCAGCAGCGACAGGGGGCTGGAGACCCAGTACTTC
j_gene: TRBJ2-7; d_gene: TRBD2; v_gene: TRBV12-3/TRBV12-4; abundance: NA; CDR3aa: CASSPGTSGRGSYEQYF; CDR3nt: TGTGCCAGCAGTCCAGGGACTAGCGGGAGAGGCTCCTACGAGCAGTACTTC
j_gene: TRBJ2-5; d_gene: TRBD1; v_gene: TRBV7-9; abundance: many; CDR3aa: CASSLGDREETQYF; CDR3nt: TGTGCCAGCAGCTTAGGAGACAGGGAAGAGACCCAGTACTTC
j_gene: TRBJ2-1; d_gene: NA; v_gene: TRBV2; abundance: NA; CDR3aa: CASSELPGRGQFF; CDR3nt: TGTGCCAGCAGTGAACTCCCGGGCAGAGGGCAGTTCTTC
j_gene: TRBJ1-3; d_gene: TRBD1; v_gene: TRBV5-1; abundance: many; CDR3aa: CASSPGWGQDSSGNTIYF; CDR3nt: TGCGCCAGCAGCCCTGGCTGGGGACAGGATTCCTCTGGAAACACCATATATTTT
j_gene: TRBJ1-6; d_gene: NA; v_gene: TRBV2; abundance: few; CDR3aa: CASYRSSYNSPLNF; CDR3nt: TGTGCCAGCTACAGGAGCTCCTATAATTCACCCCTCAACTTT
j_gene: TRBJ2-5; d_gene: NA; v_gene: TRBV11-3; abundance: many; CDR3aa: CASSLGTAEETQYF; CDR3nt: TGTGCCAGCAGCTTAGGGACGGCAGAAGAGACCCAGTACTTC
j_gene: TRBJ2-1; d_gene: TRBD2; v_gene: TRBV10-1; abundance: many; CDR3aa: CASGGTSGRDEQFF; CDR3nt: TGCGCCAGCGGAGGGACTAGCGGGAGAGATGAGCAGTTCTTC
j_gene: TRBJ2-4; d_gene: NA; v_gene: TRBV20-1; abundance: many; CDR3aa: CSASGGAIAKNIQYF; CDR3nt: TGCAGTGCGTCAGGCGGGGCCATAGCCAAAAACATTCAGTACTTC
j_gene: TRBJ2-1; d_gene: NA; v_gene: TRBV5-6; abundance: few; CDR3aa: CASSLFSLNEQFF; CDR3nt: TGTGCCAGCAGCTTGTTCAGCCTCAATGAGCAGTTCTTC
j_gene: TRBJ2-7; d_gene: NA; v_gene: TRBV20-1; abundance: few; CDR3aa: CSAQRSQGGQYF; CDR3nt: TGCAGTGCCCAGAGATCACAGGGAGGGCAGTACTTC
j_gene: TRBJ2-7; d_gene: NA; v_gene: TRBV20-1; abundance: many; CDR3aa: CSPVLPNYEQYF; CDR3nt: TGCAGTCCGGTCCTGCCTAACTACGAGCAGTACTTC
j_gene: TRBJ2-5; d_gene: NA; v_gene: TRBV12-3/TRBV12-4; abundance: many; CDR3aa: CASSGNQETQYF; CDR3nt: TGTGCCAGCAGTGGAAACCAAGAGACCCAGTACTTC
j_gene: TRBJ1-1; d_gene: TRBD1; v_gene: TRBV19; abundance: many; CDR3aa: CATRGQLNTEAFF; CDR3nt: TGTGCCACTAGGGGACAGCTGAACACTGAAGCTTTCTTT
j_gene: TRBJ1-3; d_gene: NA; v_gene: TRBV7-2; abundance: many; CDR3aa: CASSLVYSLSGNTIYF; CDR3nt: TGTGCCAGCAGCTTAGTCTACAGCCTCTCTGGAAACACCATATATTTT
j_gene: TRBJ2-7; d_gene: NA; v_gene: TRBV20-1; abundance: NA; CDR3aa: CSARDAPGGGYEQYF; CDR3nt: TGCAGTGCTAGAGATGCCCCAGGGGGAGGTTACGAGCAGTACTTC
j_gene: TRBJ1-4; d_gene: NA; v_gene: TRBV25-1; abundance: many; CDR3aa: CASTPGGHATNEKLFF; CDR3nt: TGTGCCAGCACCCCGGGGGGGCACGCAACTAATGAAAAACTGTTTTTT
j_gene: TRBJ1-2; d_gene: NA; v_gene: TRBV28; abundance: many; CDR3aa: CASTSGRSSTF; CDR3nt: TGTGCCAGCACTTCGGGACGGTCGAGTACCTTC
j_gene: TRBJ2-7; d_gene: NA; v_gene: TRBV7-2; abundance: many; CDR3aa: CASSSRLTSEQYF; CDR3nt: TGTGCCAGCAGCTCCCGACTCACCAGCGAGCAGTACTTC
j_gene: TRBJ2-4; d_gene: TRBD1; v_gene: TRBV6-5; abundance: many; CDR3aa: CASSYFATGTGKNIQYF; CDR3nt: TGTGCCAGCAGTTATTTCGCAACCGGGACAGGCAAAAACATTCAGTACTTC
j_gene: TRBJ1-2; d_gene: NA; v_gene: TRBV20-1; abundance: many; CDR3aa: CSASEQTQNYGYTF; CDR3nt: TGCAGTGCTTCCGAACAAACCCAAAACTATGGCTACACCTTC
j_gene: TRBJ2-5; d_gene: TRBD1; v_gene: TRBV5-6; abundance: many; CDR3aa: CASSAGGAGETQYF; CDR3nt: TGTGCCAGCAGCGCAGGGGGCGCCGGGGAGACCCAGTACTTC
j_gene: TRBJ2-7; d_gene: NA; v_gene: TRBV20-1; abundance: NA; CDR3aa: CSARRNTDPYEQYF; CDR3nt: TGCAGTGCTAGACGAAACACCGACCCCTACGAGCAGTACTTC
j_gene: TRBJ2-1; d_gene: NA; v_gene: TRBV12-3/TRBV12-4; abundance: NA; CDR3aa: CASRHGWSRMTNEQFF; CDR3nt: TGTGCCAGCAGACACGGGTGGTCTCGGATGACCAATGAGCAGTTCTTC
j_gene: TRBJ1-5; d_gene: TRBD1; v_gene: TRBV9; abundance: many; CDR3aa: CASSLGQGQNQPQNF; CDR3nt: TGTGCCAGCAGCCTCGGACAGGGTCAGAATCAGCCCCAGAATTTT
j_gene: TRBJ1-1; d_gene: NA; v_gene: TRBV20-1; abundance: many; CDR3aa: CSAQIIFELNTEAFF; CDR3nt: TGCAGTGCCCAGATTATATTTGAGCTTAACACTGAAGCTTTCTTT
j_gene: TRBJ1-2; d_gene: NA; v_gene: TRBV20-1; abundance: many; CDR3aa: CSARDLNYGYTF; CDR3nt: TGCAGTGCTAGAGATCTGAACTATGGCTACACCTTC
j_gene: TRBJ2-5; d_gene: TRBD2; v_gene: TRBV10-3; abundance: many; CDR3aa: CAISEEGTGGETQYF; CDR3nt: TGTGCCATCAGTGAGGAGGGAACGGGAGGAGAGACCCAGTACTTC
j_gene: TRBJ2-3; d_gene: NA; v_gene: TRBV11-2; abundance: NA; CDR3aa: CASSPRTAYTDTQYF; CDR3nt: TGTGCCAGCAGCCCCCGGACGGCGTACACAGATACGCAGTATTTT
j_gene: TRBJ1-4; d_gene: NA; v_gene: TRBV20-1; abundance: many; CDR3aa: CSARVQANWEKLFF; CDR3nt: TGCAGTGCTAGAGTTCAGGCCAATTGGGAAAAACTGTTTTTT
j_gene: TRBJ2-1; d_gene: NA; v_gene: TRBV7-2; abundance: many; CDR3aa: CASSLVSRDSLNEQFF; CDR3nt: TGTGCCAGCAGCTTAGTGTCCCGGGACTCGTTGAATGAGCAGTTCTTC
j_gene: TRBJ1-5; d_gene: NA; v_gene: TRBV20-1; abundance: many; CDR3aa: CSAPRTANSNQPQHF; CDR3nt: TGCAGTGCTCCCCGAACCGCCAATAGCAATCAGCCCCAGCATTTT
j_gene: TRBJ2-2; d_gene: NA; v_gene: TRBV4-1; abundance: NA; CDR3aa: CASSPWTGELFF; CDR3nt: TGCGCCAGCAGCCCGTGGACCGGGGAGCTGTTTTTT
j_gene: TRBJ2-1; d_gene: NA; v_gene: TRBV10-3; abundance: many; CDR3aa: CAISERLNNEQFF; CDR3nt: TGTGCCATCAGTGAGCGGCTGAACAATGAGCAGTTCTTC
j_gene: TRBJ2-7; d_gene: TRBD2; v_gene: TRBV7-6; abundance: many; CDR3aa: CASSGSGEGSYEQYF; CDR3nt: TGTGCCAGCAGCGGGAGCGGGGAGGGGTCCTACGAGCAGTACTTC
j_gene: TRBJ2-3; d_gene: TRBD2; v_gene: TRBV20-1; abundance: many; CDR3aa: CSALNSGILTDTQYF; CDR3nt: TGCAGTGCTCTGAATAGCGGGATACTCACAGATACGCAGTATTTT
j_gene: TRBJ2-1; d_gene: NA; v_gene: TRBV20-1; abundance: many; CDR3aa: CSAPLRDWEQFF; CDR3nt: TGCAGTGCTCCTCTGCGGGATTGGGAGCAGTTCTTC
j_gene: TRBJ1-2; d_gene: NA; v_gene: TRBV29-1; abundance: many; CDR3aa: CSVENPGEGYGYTF; CDR3nt: TGCAGCGTTGAGAACCCAGGGGAGGGCTATGGCTACACCTTC
j_gene: TRBJ2-5; d_gene: NA; v_gene: TRBV5-1; abundance: many; CDR3aa: CASSLALGAETQYF; CDR3nt: TGCGCCAGCAGCTTGGCCTTGGGGGCGGAGACCCAGTACTTC
j_gene: TRBJ2-3; d_gene: TRBD2; v_gene: TRBV5-1; abundance: NA; CDR3aa: CASTGLAEPTDTQYF; CDR3nt: TGCGCCAGCACGGGGCTAGCGGAGCCCACAGATACGCAGTATTTT
j_gene: TRBJ1-5; d_gene: NA; v_gene: TRBV2; abundance: many; CDR3aa: CASSPGQSQHF; CDR3nt: TGTGCCAGCAGTCCCGGGCAGAGCCAGCATTTT
j_gene: TRBJ2-7; d_gene: NA; v_gene: TRBV16; abundance: many; CDR3aa: CASSQPFPVQGGSDEQYF; CDR3nt: TGTGCCAGCAGCCAACCCTTCCCGGTTCAGGGGGGTAGTGACGAGCAGTACTTC
j_gene: TRBJ2-5; d_gene: TRBD1; v_gene: TRBV6-5; abundance: many; CDR3aa: CASSGTGEETQYF; CDR3nt: TGTGCCAGCAGTGGGACAGGGGAAGAGACCCAGTACTTC
j_gene: TRBJ2-1; d_gene: NA; v_gene: TRBV29-1; abundance: many; CDR3aa: CSVGAMWENEQFF; CDR3nt: TGCAGCGTTGGAGCGATGTGGGAAAATGAGCAGTTCTTC
j_gene: TRBJ2-1; d_gene: TRBD2; v_gene: TRBV5-1; abundance: many; CDR3aa: CASSMNAGGPHNEQFF; CDR3nt: TGCGCCAGCAGCATGAACGCGGGGGGGCCCCACAATGAGCAGTTCTTC
j_gene: TRBJ2-7; d_gene: NA; v_gene: TRBV12-3/TRBV12-4; abundance: many; CDR3aa: CASSFAHEQYF; CDR3nt: TGTGCCAGCAGTTTCGCGCACGAGCAGTACTTC
j_gene: TRBJ1-5; d_gene: TRBD1; v_gene: TRBV5-5; abundance: NA; CDR3aa: CASSRYRGSQPQHF; CDR3nt: TGTGCCAGCAGCAGATACAGGGGATCTCAGCCCCAGCATTTT
j_gene: TRBJ2-7; d_gene: TRBD2; v_gene: TRBV5-6; abundance: few; CDR3aa: CASSFGRGAYEQYF; CDR3nt: TGTGCCAGCAGCTTCGGGAGGGGGGCCTACGAGCAGTACTTC
j_gene: TRBJ2-1; d_gene: NA; v_gene: TRBV3-1; abundance: many; CDR3aa: CASSQVNDRGPKFF; CDR3nt: TGTGCCAGCAGCCAAGTGAATGATCGGGGCCCTAAGTTCTTC